These 10 T cell receptor beta chains were sequenced from one sample in a study of blood T cell repertoires in COVID-19. Profiled with immunoSEQ multiplex PCR; TCRdb holds only in-frame clones, not every one. The sample yields 25,000 to 35,000 clones, roughly 80% seen once. Sequenced: peripheral blood. These receptor sequences come from a man aged 65 to 79 with active COVID-19.

The chain couples TRBV7-2 to TRBJ2-1; the match to TRBD2 covers 12 bases. In germline, CDR1 is SGHTA, CDR2 FQGNSA. After removal of 4 bases from V and 4 bases from J, the junction contained 2 bases not matched to a gene. This CDR3 contains 15 residues. CDR3 bases: TGTGCCAGCAGCTCGGGACTAGCGGGTTACAATGAGCAGTTCTTC. Translated: CASSSGLAGYNEQFF.

This clone was seen just once. The J gene is TRBJ2-7, the V gene TRBV3-1 (or the pseudogene TRBV3-2); D unclear. V lost 4 bases, J lost 3 bases, and 16 bases lay in between. The CDR3 is 15 amino acids. Germline values: CDR1 LGHDT, CDR2 YNNKEL (reference sequence). CDR3 in amino acids: CASSLGPMKNYEQYF. CDR3 DNA sequence: TGTGCCAGCAGCCTTGGGCCAATGAAAAACTACGAGCAGTACTTC.

There are a few counts of this clone. V gene TRBV2 combines with J gene TRBJ1-5, with 7 positions matching TRBD1. Unmatched junction bases numbered 5, after V lost 5 bases and J lost 1 base. The CDR3 runs to 15 residues. Germline CDR1 SNHLY, CDR2 FYNNEI. CDR3 sequence (DNA): TGTGCCAGCAGTCCACAGGGGACGAGCAATCAGCCCCAGCATTTT. Amino acid sequence: CASSPQGTSNQPQHF.

The genes are TRBV28 and TRBJ2-7, with a weak D call TRBD2 (7 bases). There are 15 residues in the CDR3. Germline V lookup: CDR1 MDHEN, CDR2 SYDVKM. The V end lost 7 bases, the J end lost 0 bases, and 16 bases lay between the germline ends. The CDR3 is CASNGGAGASYEQYF. DNA of the CDR3: TGTGCCAGCAATGGGGGCGCGGGAGCCTCCTACGAGCAGTACTTC.

This chain connects TRBV30 to TRBJ1-2; D remains unclear. Trimming took off 1 base at V and 1 base at J, with 7 bases between the two ends. CDR3 length: 13 amino acids. Germline CDR1 GTSNPN, CDR2 SVGIG (reference sequence). The CDR3 nucleotides read TGTGCCTGGAGTGATAGTCTTAACTATGGCTACACCTTC. Translating it yields CAWSDSLNYGYTF.

The V gene is TRBV5-1, the J gene TRBJ2-5, with 9 bases matching TRBD2. This CDR3 is 14 amino acids long. Per the germline V gene, CDR1 is SGHRS and CDR2 is YFSETQ. The trim removed 6 bases at V and 5 bases at J, leaving 8 bases unmatched. The CDR3 loop reads CASKGSGSQETQYF. In DNA form, the CDR3 reads TGCGCCAGCAAGGGTAGCGGGAGTCAGGAGACCCAGTACTTC. Full variable domain (rest looked up from reference TRBV5-1 and TRBJ2-5): KAGVTQTPRYLIKTRGQQVTLSCSPISGHRSVSWYQQTPGQGLQFLFEYFSETQRNKGNFPGRFSGRQFSNSRSEMNVSTLELGDSALYLCASKGSGSQETQYFGPGTRLLVL.

This chain links TRBV11-2 with TRBJ1-1, with 10 bases matching TRBD1. From germline, CDR1 is SGHAT and CDR2 FQNNGV. The CDR3 length is 19 residues. The V segment lost 5 bases and the J segment 0 bases; nucleotides outside the gene matches: 15. The CDR3 region has the DNA TGTGCCAGCAGCCCTTCCTCATGGACAGGGGGAAAGATGAACACTGAAGCTTTCTTT. This encodes CASSPSSWTGGKMNTEAFF.

V is TRBV19 and J is TRBJ2-7; 13 bases fit TRBD2. The germline gives CDR1 LNHDA, CDR2 SQIVND (reference sequence). The CDR3 covers 15 residues. V dropped 6 bases and J dropped 5; count of bases not matched to a gene: 7. Written as DNA, the CDR3 is TGTGCCAGTAGAGATAGGACTAGCGGGAGCCACGAGCAGTACTTC. Its translation: CASRDRTSGSHEQYF.

The rearrangement joins TRBV18 to TRBJ2-7; a possible D gene is TRBD1 (6 bases). The CDR3 covers 14 residues. V lost 2 bases and J 4 bases, leaving 12 bases between the germline ends. Germline V gene lookup returns CDR1 KGHSH and CDR2 LQKENI. The CDR3 loop is CASSPTGQGYEQYF. The CDR3 bases are TGTGCCAGCTCACCAACAGGGCAGGGATACGAGCAGTACTTC.

The chain joins TRBV7-3 to TRBJ1-2; D call uncertain. Germline CDR1 reads SGHTA; CDR2 reads FQGTGA. The ends were cut back, 2 bases at V and 4 bases at J, with 8 bases in the middle. This CDR3 is 13 amino acids long. The CDR3 here is CASSLLPGYGYTF. The CDR3 bases are TGTGCCAGCAGCTTACTTCCGGGCTATGGCTACACCTTC.